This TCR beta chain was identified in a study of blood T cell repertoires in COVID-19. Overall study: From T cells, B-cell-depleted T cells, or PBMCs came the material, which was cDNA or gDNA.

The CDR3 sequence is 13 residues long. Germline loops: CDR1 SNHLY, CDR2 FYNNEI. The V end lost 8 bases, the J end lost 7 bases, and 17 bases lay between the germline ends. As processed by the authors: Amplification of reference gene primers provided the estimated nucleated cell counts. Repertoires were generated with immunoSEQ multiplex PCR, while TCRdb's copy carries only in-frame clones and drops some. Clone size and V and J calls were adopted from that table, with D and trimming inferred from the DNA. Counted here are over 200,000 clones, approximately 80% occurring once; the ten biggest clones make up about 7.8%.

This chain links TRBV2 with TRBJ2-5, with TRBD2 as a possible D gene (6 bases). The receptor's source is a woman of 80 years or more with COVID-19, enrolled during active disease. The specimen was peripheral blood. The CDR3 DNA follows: TGTGCCAGCGCCCTCCGGGAGAGGACGACCCAGTACTTC. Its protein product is CASALRERTTQYF.